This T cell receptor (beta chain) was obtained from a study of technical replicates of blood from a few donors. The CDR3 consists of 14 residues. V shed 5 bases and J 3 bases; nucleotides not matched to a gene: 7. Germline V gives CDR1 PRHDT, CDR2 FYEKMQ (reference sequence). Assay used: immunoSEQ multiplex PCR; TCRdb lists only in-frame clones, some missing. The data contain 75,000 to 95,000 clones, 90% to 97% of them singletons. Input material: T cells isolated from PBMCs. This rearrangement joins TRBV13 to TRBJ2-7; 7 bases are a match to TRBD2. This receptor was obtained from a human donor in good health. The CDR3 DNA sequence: TGTGCCAGCAGCGCAAGCGGGATTATCTACGAGCAGTACTTC. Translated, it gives CASSASGIIYEQYF. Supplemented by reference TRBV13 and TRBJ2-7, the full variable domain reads AAGVIQSPRHLIKEKRETATLKCYPIPRHDTVYWYQQGPGQDPQFLISFYEKMQSDKGSIPDRFSAQQFSDYHSELNMSSLELGDSALYFCASSASGIIYEQYFGPGTRLTVT.